The sequence of this T cell receptor (beta chain) was determined in a study of CD8 T cells in Susac syndrome. As controls, healthy donors matched for age and sex were used. Germline V gene sequence: CDR1 LNHDA, CDR2 SQIVND (reference sequence). Trimming took 1 base from V and 2 from J, leaving 5 bases between them. The CDR3 sequence is 13 residues long. Reverse transcription of 0.5 to 1 ug RNA was performed with random hexamers. TCRdb itself ran the immunoSEQ multiplex PCR reads through MiXCR, one entry per CDR3 protein. Of 160,000 or so distinct CDR3 sequences in the sample, 92% were seen once. The receptor's source is a human donor in good health. The genes are TRBV19 and TRBJ2-5; D call uncertain. Specimen: CD4+ T cells from PBMCs. CDR3 nucleotide sequence: TGTGCCAGTAGTATAGGATTTCAAGAGACCCAGTACTTC. The encoded protein is CASSIGFQETQYF. Looking up the rest from reference TRBV19 and TRBJ2-5 gives the full variable domain: DGGITQSPKYLFRKEGQNVTLSCEQNLNHDAMYWYRQDPGQGLRLIYYSQIVNDFQKGDIAEGYSVSREKKESFPLTVTSAQKNPTAFYLCASSIGFQETQYFGPGTRLLVL.